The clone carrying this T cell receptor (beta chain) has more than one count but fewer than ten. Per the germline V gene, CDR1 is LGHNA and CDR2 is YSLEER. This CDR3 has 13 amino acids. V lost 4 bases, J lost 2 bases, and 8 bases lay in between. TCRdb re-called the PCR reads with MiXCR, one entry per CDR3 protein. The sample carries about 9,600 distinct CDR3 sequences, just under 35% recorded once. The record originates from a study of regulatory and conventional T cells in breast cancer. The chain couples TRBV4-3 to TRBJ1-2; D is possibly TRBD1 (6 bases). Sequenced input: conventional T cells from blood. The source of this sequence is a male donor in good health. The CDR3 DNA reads TGCGCCAGCAGCCGGGACACCAACTATGGCTACACCTTC. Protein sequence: CASSRDTNYGYTF.